This T cell receptor beta chain was recovered during a study of T cell clonotyping in hematopoietic cell transplantation. Study in general: Cytoreduction preceded collection of pretransplant recipient samples. Notes on the study in general: At the given depth, recipient repertoires were over 95% de novo clonotypes.

Points on this clone: The antigen remains unidentified.

The CDR3 has 13 amino acids. V lost 3 bases to trimming and J lost 4 bases, with 9 bases between them. Germline lookup yields CDR1 MNHNS and CDR2 SASEGT. Repertoires were generated with immunoSEQ multiplex PCR, while TCRdb's copy carries only in-frame clones and drops some. The table includes 7,000 to 9,500 clones, 88% detected once. Time point: recipient sample about 28 days before transplant, after cytoreduction. Samples: about 28 days before transplant, then days 30, 100 and 180 after. The chain is built from TRBV6-1 and TRBJ1-2, with D possibly being TRBD1 (6 bases). Material: peripheral blood mononuclear cells, obtained before stem cell transplant. The sequence derives from a man in his fifties or sixties with acute myeloid leukemia. Some clones in this sample may be carry-over from other donors' samples. Here the CDR3 DNA reads TGTGCCAGCAGTGAGGTAGGGGGCTATGGCTACACCTTC. Protein sequence: CASSEVGGYGYTF.